The clone carrying this T cell receptor beta chain was seen a handful of times. These data belong to a study of blood T cells in healthy people across ages. The CDR3 extends over 17 amino acids. Per the germline V gene, CDR1 is ENHRY and CDR2 is SYGVKD. V was clipped by 3 bases and J by 7 bases, with 22 bases between them. Using a J-beta primer mix together with a sample-barcoded 5' primer, a second PCR was run for roughly 7 to 11 cycles. TCRdb reanalysed the 5' RACE reads using MiXCR and keeps one entry per CDR3 protein. Found here are approximately 780,000 distinct CDR3 sequences, about 26% of them singletons; the top ten hold approximately 2.9%. These same records also appear under a second study, on T cells of mothers and their children.

J is TRBJ1-5 and V is TRBV10-3; D is possibly TRBD1 (5 bases). The TCR was taken from a boy under 18 in good health. Sequencing was done on a sample of blood. The DNA of the CDR3 is TGTGCCATCAGTGACCCGATGGGACGTGGGGGAGAGCAGCCCCAGCATTTT. Translated: CAISDPMGRGGEQPQHF.